The 3 T cell receptor beta chains presented below share a single source sample, sequenced in a study of T-cell reconstitution after alpha-beta-depleted transplantation in children. Preparation of the TCRbeta library used unique molecular identifiers. Using its own MiXCR run on the PCR reads, TCRdb lists one record per CDR3 protein. The sample records nearly 400,000 distinct CDR3 sequences, about a fifth being singletons. The specimen comprised PBMCs from the stem cell graft donor, sampled from the stem cell graft. The receptors derive from a human donor who donated a stem cell graft to a child with acute myeloid leukemia.

Ten or more counts support this clonotype. The genes are TRBV12-3 or TRBV12-4 and TRBJ2-1; D is unresolved. V shed 5 bases and J shed 0 bases, with 8 bases lying between them. The CDR3 has 14 residues. The CDR3 loop is CASSPRDSYNEQFF. In DNA, the CDR3 is TGTGCCAGCAGTCCCCGAGACTCCTACAATGAGCAGTTCTTC.

This clonotype has only a few counts. The genes are TRBV7-2 and TRBJ1-1, with a possible D match to TRBD1 (6 bases). Trimming pared 3 bases from V and 3 bases from J, leaving 8 bases between. The CDR3 runs to 13 residues. The V gene's germline CDR1 is SGHTA and CDR2 FQGNSA. CDR3 residues: CASSLYRDTEAFF. In DNA, the CDR3 is TGTGCCAGCAGCTTGTACAGGGACACTGAAGCTTTCTTT.

DNA of the CDR3: TGTGCCAGCAGCTTACTCGGGACGGAGAACACTGAAGCTTTCTTT. Amino acid sequence: CASSLLGTENTEAFF. The chain couples TRBV5-6 to TRBJ1-1; D possibly corresponds to TRBD1 (5 bases). Germline CDR1 and CDR2: SGHDT and YYEEEE. The CDR3 is made up of 15 amino acids. V gave up 2 bases and J gave up 1 base, with 12 bases separating them.